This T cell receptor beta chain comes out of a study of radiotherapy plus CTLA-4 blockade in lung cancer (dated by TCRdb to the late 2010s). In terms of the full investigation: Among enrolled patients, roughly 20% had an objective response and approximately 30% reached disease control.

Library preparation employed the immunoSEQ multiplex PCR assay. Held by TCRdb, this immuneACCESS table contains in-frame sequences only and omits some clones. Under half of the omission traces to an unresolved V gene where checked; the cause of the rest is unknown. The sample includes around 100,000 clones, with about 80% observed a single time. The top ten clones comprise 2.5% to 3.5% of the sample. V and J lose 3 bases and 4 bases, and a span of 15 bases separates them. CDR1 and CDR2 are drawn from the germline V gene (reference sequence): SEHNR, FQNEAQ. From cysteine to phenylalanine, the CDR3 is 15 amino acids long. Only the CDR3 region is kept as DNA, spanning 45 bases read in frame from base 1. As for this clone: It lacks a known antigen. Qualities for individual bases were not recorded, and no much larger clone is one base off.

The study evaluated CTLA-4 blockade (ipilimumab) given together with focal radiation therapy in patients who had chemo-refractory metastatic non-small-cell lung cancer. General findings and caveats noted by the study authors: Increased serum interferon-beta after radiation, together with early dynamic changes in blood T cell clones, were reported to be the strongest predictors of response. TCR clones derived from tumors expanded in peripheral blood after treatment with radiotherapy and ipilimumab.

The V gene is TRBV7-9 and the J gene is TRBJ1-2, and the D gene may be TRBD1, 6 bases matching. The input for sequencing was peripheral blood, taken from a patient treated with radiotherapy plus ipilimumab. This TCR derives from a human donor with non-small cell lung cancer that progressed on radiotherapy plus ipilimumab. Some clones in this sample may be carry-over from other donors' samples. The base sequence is TGTGCCAGCAGCTTTGGGGAGGACAGATTCTATGGCTACACCTTC. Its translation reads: CASSFGEDRFYGYTF.